Listed below are T cell receptor beta chains from one sample, sequenced in a study of breast tumors, draining lymph nodes, adjacent tissues. TCRdb recomputed calls from the multiplex PCR reads with MiXCR, one row per CDR3 protein. The sample holds approximately 150,000 distinct CDR3 sequences, 33% seen once. Sequenced material: axillary lymph node tissue. The source is a female donor with breast cancer. Some clones in this sample may be carry-over from other donors' samples. Each CDR3 is given with its conserved first and last residue. The D gene is left open where the match is weak. The listing skips clone size in some rows; elsewhere it reads once, few, many or a size class.

clone_size,v_call,d_call,j_call,cdr3_aa,cdr3_nt
.,TRBV9,.,TRBJ2-3,CASSGSGGTVTDTQYF,TGTGCCAGCAGCGGCTCAGGGGGGACAGTCACAGATACGCAGTATTTT
many,TRBV4-2,TRBD2,TRBJ2-1,CASSQNGLAGANEQFF,TGTGCCAGCAGCCAAAACGGACTAGCGGGGGCCAATGAGCAGTTCTTC
many,TRBV9,.,TRBJ2-1,CASSVDPNEQFF,TGTGCCAGCAGCGTAGATCCGAATGAGCAGTTCTTC
.,TRBV5-4,.,TRBJ1-2,CASSCGGLRGGYTF,TGTGCCAGCAGCTGCGGGGGGTTGCGAGGGGGCTACACCTTC
.,TRBV29-1,TRBD1,TRBJ2-1,CSGPGQEASEQFF,TGCAGCGGACCGGGACAGGAGGCAAGTGAGCAGTTCTTC
.,TRBV7-3,.,TRBJ2-7,CASSSGGRYYEQYF,TGTGCCAGCAGCTCCGGGGGACGATACTACGAGCAGTACTTC
many,TRBV24-1,.,TRBJ2-1,CATSDSGLYNEQFF,TGTGCCACCAGTGACTCGGGGCTCTACAATGAGCAGTTCTTC
many,TRBV9,.,TRBJ2-3,CASSVLGSSTDTQYF,TGTGCCAGCAGCGTTCTAGGGTCTAGCACAGATACGCAGTATTTT
many,TRBV20-1,.,TRBJ1-1,CSARGSTEAFF,TGCAGTGCTAGAGGGAGCACTGAAGCTTTCTTT
once,TRBV20-1,.,TRBJ1-5,CSPLGRQHF,TGCAGCCCCCTTGGCCGCCAGCATTTT
many,TRBV3-1,.,TRBJ1-5,CASSQEYDNQPQHF,TGTGCCAGCAGCCAAGAGTATGACAATCAGCCCCAGCATTTT
many,TRBV5-1,.,TRBJ2-7,CASSLAGEQYF,TGCGCCAGCAGCTTGGCCGGCGAGCAGTACTTC
.,TRBV5-1,.,TRBJ1-2,CASSSERVRGYTF,TGCGCCAGCAGCTCGGAGAGAGTTAGAGGCTACACCTTC
few,TRBV18,.,TRBJ1-1,CASSPKRGAQRANTEAFF,TGTGCCAGCTCTCCAAAAAGGGGGGCGCAGCGAGCGAACACTGAAGCTTTCTTT
many,TRBV28,.,TRBJ1-5,CASSLVRTYSNQPQHF,TGTGCCAGCAGTTTGGTCAGAACTTATAGCAATCAGCCCCAGCATTTT
once,TRBV15,.,TRBJ2-6,CATSRDGEASGANVLTF,TGTGCCACCAGCAGAGATGGAGAGGCTTCAGGGGCCAACGTCCTGACTTTC
.,TRBV7-2,.,TRBJ1-4,CASSLWGGSYEKLFF,TGTGCCAGCAGCTTATGGGGCGGCTCTTATGAAAAACTGTTTTTT
many,TRBV10-2,.,TRBJ2-7,CASSESRRQAAYEQYF,TGCGCCAGCAGTGAGTCCCGTAGACAGGCTGCCTACGAGCAGTACTTC
many,TRBV11-2,.,TRBJ2-7,CASSLAPGPYEQYF,TGTGCCAGCAGCTTAGCTCCGGGACCCTACGAGCAGTACTTC
few,TRBV20-1,TRBD1,TRBJ1-1,CSAVRGQGTEAFF,TGCAGTGCTGTCCGGGGACAGGGGACTGAAGCTTTCTTT
.,TRBV6-1,TRBD1,TRBJ2-3,CASSPRDRGLADTQYF,TGTGCCAGCAGTCCCCGGGACAGGGGGCTAGCAGATACGCAGTATTTT
many,TRBV6-6,.,TRBJ1-4,CASSITGLLFF,TGTGCCAGCAGTATAACAGGTTTACTGTTTTTT
few,TRBV29-1,.,TRBJ1-1,CSAFNTEAFF,TGCAGCGCTTTTAACACTGAAGCTTTCTTT
many,TRBV7-9,.,TRBJ1-6,CASSPLTVNSPLHF,TGTGCCAGCAGTCCCTTGACGGTTAATTCACCCCTCCACTTT
.,TRBV9,TRBD2,TRBJ2-1,CASSVGGGFNEQSF,TGTGCCAGCAGCGTAGGGGGGGGATTCAATGAGCAGTCCTTC
.,TRBV9,.,TRBJ1-2,CASSVHSESYYGYTF,TGTGCCAGCAGCGTACACTCCGAAAGTTACTATGGCTACACCTTC
many,TRBV7-3,TRBD2,TRBJ2-1,CASSSGLALEQFF,TGTGCCAGCAGCTCCGGACTAGCGCTCGAGCAGTTCTTC
.,TRBV25-1,TRBD1,TRBJ1-3,CASRAPQGQSGNTIYF,TGTGCCAGCAGGGCTCCACAGGGGCAATCTGGAAACACCATATATTTT
many,TRBV6-1,.,TRBJ2-1,CASSKQRVMYNEQFF,TGTGCCAGCAGTAAGCAGAGAGTTATGTACAATGAGCAGTTCTTC
few,TRBV20-1,TRBD1,TRBJ1-1,CSADRDRNTEAFF,TGCAGTGCTGACCGGGACAGGAACACTGAAGCTTTCTTT
.,TRBV12-3/TRBV12-4,.,TRBJ1-2,CASSVRDYGYTF,TGTGCCAGCAGTGTCAGGGACTATGGCTACACCTTC
many,TRBV7-9,TRBD2,TRBJ2-1,CATQSGGGDNEQFF,TGTGCCACGCAAAGCGGGGGGGGGGACAATGAGCAGTTCTTC
many,TRBV3-1,.,TRBJ1-2,CASSQERGPGHIFYGYTF,TGTGCCAGCAGCCAAGAAAGGGGACCGGGACACATATTCTATGGCTACACCTTC
.,TRBV10-2,TRBD1,TRBJ1-6,CAGRGTGENSPLHF,TGCGCCGGCAGAGGGACAGGGGAGAATTCACCCCTCCACTTT
many,TRBV4-1,.,TRBJ1-5,CASSLDGDQPQHF,TGCGCCAGCAGCCTCGATGGTGATCAGCCCCAGCATTTT
many,TRBV14,.,TRBJ2-6,CASSHRDMRGSGANVLTF,TGTGCCAGCAGCCACCGGGACATGAGGGGCTCTGGGGCCAACGTCCTGACTTTC
.,TRBV20-1,.,TRBJ2-7,CSALARDKSYEQYF,TGCAGTGCCCTAGCCCGGGACAAATCCTACGAGCAGTACTTC
many,TRBV11-2,.,TRBJ1-3,CASSLARSRSGNTIYF,TGTGCCAGCAGCTTAGCCCGCAGCCGCTCTGGAAACACCATATATTTT
.,TRBV2,.,TRBJ1-5,CASRKSEDQPQHF,TGTGCCAGCAGAAAAAGCGAGGATCAGCCCCAGCATTTT
many,TRBV10-2,.,TRBJ2-2,CASNHGWGTGELFF,TGCGCCAGCAATCACGGTTGGGGGACCGGGGAGCTGTTTTTT
many,TRBV11-1,TRBD2,TRBJ2-7,CASSLPGRDYEQYF,TGTGCCAGCAGCTTACCAGGGAGGGACTACGAGCAGTACTTC
few,TRBV28,.,TRBJ2-3,CASSFPFRTQYF,TGTGCCAGCAGTTTCCCTTTCCGTACGCAGTATTTT
many,TRBV6-6,.,TRBJ2-7,CASGRVTYEQYF,TGTGCCAGTGGCAGGGTGACCTACGAGCAGTACTTC
many,TRBV20-1,.,TRBJ2-1,CSARGGFNEQFF,TGCAGTGCTAGGGGCGGATTCAATGAGCAGTTCTTC
many,TRBV19,.,TRBJ1-4,CASSVWGESNEKLFF,TGTGCCAGTAGTGTGTGGGGGGAATCGAATGAAAAACTGTTTTTT
many,TRBV6-5,TRBD1,TRBJ2-6,CASRMGQGAISGANVLTF,TGTGCCAGTCGGATGGGACAGGGGGCCATCTCTGGGGCCAACGTCCTGACTTTC
many,TRBV30,TRBD1,TRBJ1-4,CAWSATGGLEKLFF,TGTGCCTGGAGTGCGACAGGGGGCCTTGAAAAACTGTTTTTT
many,TRBV27,TRBD1,TRBJ1-5,CASSATPTGRQPQHF,TGTGCCAGCAGCGCTACCCCGACAGGGAGGCAGCCCCAGCATTTT
many,TRBV6-2/TRBV6-3,TRBD2,TRBJ2-2,CASSGTSSTGELFF,TGTGCCAGCAGTGGGACTAGCAGCACCGGGGAGCTGTTTTTT
many,TRBV20-1,TRBD2,TRBJ2-5,CSASGTSVPWETQYF,TGCAGTGCTAGTGGGACTAGCGTACCGTGGGAGACCCAGTACTTC
.,TRBV6-1,.,TRBJ2-7,CAGSHSGTVSYEQYF,TGTGCCGGCAGTCACTCGGGGACGGTATCCTACGAGCAGTACTTC
.,TRBV10-1,TRBD2,TRBJ2-3,CASGEPASGGTTDTQYF,TGCGCCAGCGGTGAGCCGGCTAGCGGGGGGACCACAGATACGCAGTATTTT
many,TRBV2,.,TRBJ2-1,CASNTRRNEQFF,TGTGCCAGCAATACTAGAAGAAATGAGCAGTTCTTC
.,TRBV6-5,.,TRBJ2-7,CASSHLRGSYEQYF,TGTGCCAGCAGTCACTTGCGGGGTTCCTACGAGCAGTACTTC
many,TRBV11-2,.,TRBJ2-7,CASSLTDTSFSVYEQYF,TGTGCCAGCAGCTTAACAGACACCTCTTTCTCCGTCTACGAGCAGTACTTC
many,TRBV19,.,TRBJ1-2,CASSSGHNYGYTF,TGTGCCAGTAGTTCGGGACATAACTATGGCTACACCTTC
.,TRBV6-2/TRBV6-3,TRBD2,TRBJ2-3,CASAQGRGTSTDTQYF,TGTGCCAGCGCCCAAGGGAGGGGCACCTCCACAGATACGCAGTATTTT
.,TRBV19,TRBD2,TRBJ2-7,CASSSLAGDYEQYF,TGTGCCAGTAGTAGCCTAGCGGGAGATTACGAGCAGTACTTC
many,TRBV5-8,.,TRBJ1-3,CASSLFSAGNTIYF,TGTGCCAGCAGCTTGTTTTCGGCTGGAAACACCATATATTTT
many,TRBV6-5,.,TRBJ1-4,CASSGEGKLFF,TGTGCCAGCAGTGGCGAGGGAAAACTGTTTTTT